Below are 9 T cell receptor beta chains sequenced from a single sample in a study of cytomegalovirus exposure and HLA in healthy donors. The PCR used 60 Vbeta and 13 Jbeta primers. Generated by immunoSEQ multiplex PCR, the TCRdb table keeps only in-frame clones and is missing some. Here the sample table reports approximately 70,000 clones. The sequenced sample consisted of PBMCs. All receptors derive from a female donor in good health and CMV-seropositive.

The chain couples TRBV28 to TRBJ1-4; weak D call: TRBD1 (5 bases). CDR3 length: 15 residues. Germline CDR1 reads MDHEN; CDR2 reads SYDVKM. V lost 5 bases and J 1 base, leaving 11 bases between the germline ends. CDR3 loop: CASSLYRRTNEKLFF. CDR3 in DNA: TGTGCCAGCAGTCTTTACAGGCGAACTAATGAAAAACTGTTTTTT.

About this clone itself: The sample holds other DNA sequences that translate to the same CDR3. The gene calls are TRBV28 and TRBJ2-7, with TRBD1 as a possible D gene (5 bases). This CDR3 comprises 12 residues. Germline assignment: CDR1 MDHEN and CDR2 SYDVKM. Trimming took off 3 bases at V and 3 bases at J, with 6 bases between the two ends. CDR3 region: CASSLQGYEQYF. The CDR3 bases are TGTGCCAGCAGTTTGCAGGGCTACGAGCAGTACTTC.

The rearrangement links TRBV29-1 to TRBJ1-1; tentative D call: TRBD1 (6 bases). V was pared by 1 base and J by 8 bases, with 11 bases between. Per the germline V gene, CDR1 is SQVTM and CDR2 is ANQGSEA. CDR3 length: 12 amino acids. The CDR3 DNA reads TGCAGCGTTGAAGGCCCGGACAGAGAAGCTTTCTTT. Its protein product is CSVEGPDREAFF.

The rearrangement links TRBV4-1 to TRBJ2-1, with 7 bases aligning to TRBD1. Germline V lookup: CDR1 MGHRA, CDR2 YSYEKL. V lost 3 bases to trimming and J lost 0 bases; unmatched junction nucleotides: 8. The CDR3 length is 17 residues. The CDR3 here is CASSQDGGQSSYNEQFF. Here the CDR3 DNA reads TGCGCCAGCAGCCAGGATGGGGGACAGAGCTCCTACAATGAGCAGTTCTTC.

This chain joins TRBV7-9 and TRBJ2-4; 10 bases align to TRBD2. Per the germline V gene, CDR1 is SEHNR and CDR2 is FQNEAQ (reference sequence). J gave up 0 bases and V 2 bases, and 10 bases lay outside the gene matches. The CDR3 covers 19 residues. As DNA, the CDR3 is TGTGCCAGCAGCTTATGGACTAGCGGTCTCTATTTAGCCAAAAACATTCAGTACTTC. Translating it yields CASSLWTSGLYLAKNIQYF.

The V and J genes are TRBV9 and TRBJ2-3; TRBD2 aligns across 9 bases. Germline assignment: CDR1 SGDLS and CDR2 YYNGEE. Trimming removed 0 bases from V and 0 bases from J; junction bases left unmatched: 5. The CDR3 length is 17 residues. This CDR3 reads CASSVVGGGASTDTQYF. The CDR3 DNA reads TGTGCCAGCAGCGTAGTGGGCGGGGGGGCTAGCACAGATACGCAGTATTTT.

The J gene is TRBJ2-4, the V gene TRBV19, with 7 bases identical to TRBD2. The CDR3 is 16 amino acids. Germline V CDR1 and CDR2: LNHDA, SQIVND (reference sequence). The ends lost 7 bases at V and 8 bases at J; junction bases unmatched: 17. The CDR3 DNA reads TGTGCCAGTACCCACCCCGGCGGGACTACGGAATACATTCAGTACTTC. Its translation: CASTHPGGTTEYIQYF.

V and J are TRBV27 and TRBJ1-1; 9 nucleotides match TRBD1. The germline CDR1 and CDR2 sequences are MNHEY and SMNVEV (reference sequence). V dropped 2 bases and J dropped 1; count of bases not matched to a gene: 17. CDR3 length: 20 amino acids. CDR3 loop: CASSLRGTGNSIRENTEAFF. The CDR3 DNA reads as TGTGCCAGCAGTTTAAGAGGGACAGGGAACTCCATCCGAGAGAACACTGAAGCTTTCTTT.

The rearrangement uses TRBV6-1 and TRBJ1-5; possible D gene TRBD1, 6 bases. The CDR3 contains 17 residues. CDR1 MNHNS and CDR2 SASEGT come from the germline V gene. V lost 3 bases, J lost 1 base, and 16 bases lay in between. The CDR3 DNA reads TGTGCCAGCAGTGACTATCCCCCAGGGGCCAGCAATCAGCCCCAGCATTTT. Its protein is CASSDYPPGASNQPQHF.